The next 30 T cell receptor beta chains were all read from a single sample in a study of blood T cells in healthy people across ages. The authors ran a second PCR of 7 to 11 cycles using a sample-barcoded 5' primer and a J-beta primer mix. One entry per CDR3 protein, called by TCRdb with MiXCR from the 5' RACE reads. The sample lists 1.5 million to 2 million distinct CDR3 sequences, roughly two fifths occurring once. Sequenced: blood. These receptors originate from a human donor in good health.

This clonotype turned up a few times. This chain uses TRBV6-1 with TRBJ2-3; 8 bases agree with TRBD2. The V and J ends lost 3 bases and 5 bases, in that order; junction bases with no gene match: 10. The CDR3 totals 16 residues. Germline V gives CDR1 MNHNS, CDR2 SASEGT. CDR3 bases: TGTGCCAGCAGTGAGCTTCCGGGACTAGTCGGAGATACGCAGTATTTT. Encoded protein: CASSELPGLVGDTQYF.

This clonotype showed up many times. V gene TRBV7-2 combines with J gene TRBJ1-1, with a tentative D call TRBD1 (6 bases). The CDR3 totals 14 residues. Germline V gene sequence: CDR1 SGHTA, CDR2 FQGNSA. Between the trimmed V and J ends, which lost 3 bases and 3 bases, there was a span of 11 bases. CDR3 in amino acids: CASSFWGADTEAFF. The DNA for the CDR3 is TGTGCCAGCAGCTTCTGGGGGGCCGACACTGAAGCTTTCTTT.

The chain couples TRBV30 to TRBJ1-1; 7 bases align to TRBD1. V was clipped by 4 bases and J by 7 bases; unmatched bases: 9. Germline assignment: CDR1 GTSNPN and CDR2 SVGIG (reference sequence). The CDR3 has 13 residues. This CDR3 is CAWMDEGAGEAFF. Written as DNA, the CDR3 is TGTGCCTGGATGGATGAGGGGGCCGGTGAAGCTTTCTTT.

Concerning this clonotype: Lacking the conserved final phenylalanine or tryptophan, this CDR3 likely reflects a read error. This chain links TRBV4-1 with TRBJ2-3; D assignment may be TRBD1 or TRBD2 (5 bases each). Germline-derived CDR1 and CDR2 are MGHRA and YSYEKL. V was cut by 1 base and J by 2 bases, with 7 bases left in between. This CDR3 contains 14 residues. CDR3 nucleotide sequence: TGCGCCAGCAGCCAAGGGGACCTCACAGATACGCAGTATGTT. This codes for CASSQGDLTDTQYV.

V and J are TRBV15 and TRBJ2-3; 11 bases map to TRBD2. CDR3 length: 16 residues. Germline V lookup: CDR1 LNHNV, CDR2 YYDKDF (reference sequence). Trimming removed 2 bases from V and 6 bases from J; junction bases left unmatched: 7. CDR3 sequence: CATSRTTSGGADTQYF. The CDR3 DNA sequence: TGTGCCACCAGCAGAACTACTAGCGGGGGTGCGGATACGCAGTATTTT.

CDR3 protein: CSVDATGELFF. CDR3 in DNA: TGCAGCGTTGATGCCACCGGGGAGCTGTTTTTT. The rearrangement links TRBV29-1 to TRBJ2-2; D gene ambiguous. Trimming took off 3 bases at V and 4 bases at J, with 3 bases between the two ends. CDR1 is SQVTM, CDR2 ANQGSEA, per germline. The CDR3 spans 11 residues.

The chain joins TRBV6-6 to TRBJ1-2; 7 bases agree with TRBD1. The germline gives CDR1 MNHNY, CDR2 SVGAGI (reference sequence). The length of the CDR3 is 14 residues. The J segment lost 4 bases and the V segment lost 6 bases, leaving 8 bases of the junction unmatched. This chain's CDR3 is CASSLDRVGYGYTF. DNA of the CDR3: TGTGCCAGCAGCCTCGACAGGGTTGGCTATGGCTACACCTTC.

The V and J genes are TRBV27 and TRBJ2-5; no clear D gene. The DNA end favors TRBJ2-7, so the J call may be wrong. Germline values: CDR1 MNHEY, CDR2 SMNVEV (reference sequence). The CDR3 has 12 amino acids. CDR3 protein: CASSSSFHEQYF. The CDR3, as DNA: TGTGCCAGCAGTTCCAGCTTCCACGAGCAGTACTTC.

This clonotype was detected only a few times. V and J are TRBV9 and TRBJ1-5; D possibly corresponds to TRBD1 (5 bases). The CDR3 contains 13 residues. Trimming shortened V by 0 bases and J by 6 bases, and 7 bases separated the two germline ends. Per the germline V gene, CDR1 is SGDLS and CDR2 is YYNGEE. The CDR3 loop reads CASSVDGGQPQHF. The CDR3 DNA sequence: TGTGCCAGCAGCGTAGATGGGGGTCAGCCCCAGCATTTT.

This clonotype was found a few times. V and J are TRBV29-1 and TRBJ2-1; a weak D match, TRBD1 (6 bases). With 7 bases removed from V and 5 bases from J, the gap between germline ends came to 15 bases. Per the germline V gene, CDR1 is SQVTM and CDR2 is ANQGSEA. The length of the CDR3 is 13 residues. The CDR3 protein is CSASPGQHNEQFF. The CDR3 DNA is TGCAGCGCTTCCCCGGGACAACACAATGAGCAGTTCTTC.

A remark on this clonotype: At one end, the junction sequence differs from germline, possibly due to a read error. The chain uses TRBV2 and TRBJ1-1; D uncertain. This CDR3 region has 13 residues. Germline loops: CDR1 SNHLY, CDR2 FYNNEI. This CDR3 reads CASSVAAKTEAFF. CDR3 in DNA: TGTGCCAGCAGCGTCGCGGCGAAAACTGAGGCTTTCTTT.

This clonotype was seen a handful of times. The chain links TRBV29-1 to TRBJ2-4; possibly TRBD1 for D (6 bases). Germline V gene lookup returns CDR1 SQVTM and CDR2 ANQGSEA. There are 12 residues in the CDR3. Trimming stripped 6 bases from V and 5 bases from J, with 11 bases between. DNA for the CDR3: TGCAGCGTGGAGACAGGTCAAAACATTCAGTACTTC. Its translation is CSVETGQNIQYF.

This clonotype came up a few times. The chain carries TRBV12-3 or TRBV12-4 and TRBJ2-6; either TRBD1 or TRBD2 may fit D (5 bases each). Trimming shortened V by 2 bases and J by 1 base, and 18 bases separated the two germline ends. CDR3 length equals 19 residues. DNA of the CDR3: TGTGCCAGCAGTTTACGGCGAGGGGCTCCACGTTCTGGGGCCAACGTCCTGACTTTC. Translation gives CASSLRRGAPRSGANVLTF.

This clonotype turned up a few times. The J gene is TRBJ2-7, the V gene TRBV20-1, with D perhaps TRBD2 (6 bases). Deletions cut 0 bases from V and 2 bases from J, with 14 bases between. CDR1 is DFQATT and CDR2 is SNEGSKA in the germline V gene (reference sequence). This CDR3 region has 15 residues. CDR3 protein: CSARDMGGSTYEQYF. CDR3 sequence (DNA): TGCAGTGCTAGAGATATGGGGGGTTCAACCTACGAGCAGTACTTC.

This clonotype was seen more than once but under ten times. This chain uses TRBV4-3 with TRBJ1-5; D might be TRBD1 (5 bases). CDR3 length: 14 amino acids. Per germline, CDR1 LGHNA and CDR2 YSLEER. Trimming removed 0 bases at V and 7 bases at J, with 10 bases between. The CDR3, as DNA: TGCGCCAGCAGCCAAGATCCTCCAGGGCAGCCCCAGCATTTT. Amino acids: CASSQDPPGQPQHF.

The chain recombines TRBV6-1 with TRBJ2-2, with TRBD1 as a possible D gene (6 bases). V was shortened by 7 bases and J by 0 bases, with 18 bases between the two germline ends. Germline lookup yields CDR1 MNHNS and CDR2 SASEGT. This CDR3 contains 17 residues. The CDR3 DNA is TGTGCCAGCAATAGTCAGGGGCGCCTCCCGAACACCGGGGAGCTGTTTTTT. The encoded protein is CASNSQGRLPNTGELFF.

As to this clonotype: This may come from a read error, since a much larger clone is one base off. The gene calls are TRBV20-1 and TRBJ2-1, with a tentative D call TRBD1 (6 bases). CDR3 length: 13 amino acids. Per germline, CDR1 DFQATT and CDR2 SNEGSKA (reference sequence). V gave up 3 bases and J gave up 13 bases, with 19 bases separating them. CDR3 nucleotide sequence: TGCAGTGCTAGGAGGGGCAGGGGTGGAGACCAGTTCTTC. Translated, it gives CSARRGRGGDQFF.

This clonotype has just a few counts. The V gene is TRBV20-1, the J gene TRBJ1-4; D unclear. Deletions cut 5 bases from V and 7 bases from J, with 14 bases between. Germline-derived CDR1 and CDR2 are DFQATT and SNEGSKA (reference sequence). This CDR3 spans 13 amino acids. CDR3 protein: CSASWRAGEKLFF. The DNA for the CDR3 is TGCAGTGCTTCTTGGCGGGCCGGTGAAAAACTGTTTTTT.

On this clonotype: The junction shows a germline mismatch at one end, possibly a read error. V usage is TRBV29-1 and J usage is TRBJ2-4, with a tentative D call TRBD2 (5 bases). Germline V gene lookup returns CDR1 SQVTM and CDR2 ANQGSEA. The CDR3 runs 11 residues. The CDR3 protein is CSVQEWGEQYF. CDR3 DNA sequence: TGCAGCGTTCAAGAATGGGGAGAGCAGTACTTC.

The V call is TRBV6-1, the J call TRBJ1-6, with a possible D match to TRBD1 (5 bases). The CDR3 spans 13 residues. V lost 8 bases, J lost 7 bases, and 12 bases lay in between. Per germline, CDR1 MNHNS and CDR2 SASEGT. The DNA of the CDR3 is TGTGCCAGCCAGGGACCGCTAAATTCACCCCTCCACTTT. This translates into CASQGPLNSPLHF.

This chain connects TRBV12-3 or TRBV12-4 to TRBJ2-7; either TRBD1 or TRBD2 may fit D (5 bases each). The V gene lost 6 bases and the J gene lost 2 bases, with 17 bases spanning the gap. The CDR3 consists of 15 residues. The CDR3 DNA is TGTGCCAGCAGCGGGACCGGGACGGCGCCCTACGAGCAGTACTTC. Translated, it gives CASSGTGTAPYEQYF.

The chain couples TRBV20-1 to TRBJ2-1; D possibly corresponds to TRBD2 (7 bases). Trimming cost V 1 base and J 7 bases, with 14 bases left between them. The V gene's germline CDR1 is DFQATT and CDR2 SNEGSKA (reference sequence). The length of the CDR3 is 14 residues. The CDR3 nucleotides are TGCAGTGCTAGAGGGGGGGGCGAGGGAAATGAGCAGTTCTTC. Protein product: CSARGGGEGNEQFF.

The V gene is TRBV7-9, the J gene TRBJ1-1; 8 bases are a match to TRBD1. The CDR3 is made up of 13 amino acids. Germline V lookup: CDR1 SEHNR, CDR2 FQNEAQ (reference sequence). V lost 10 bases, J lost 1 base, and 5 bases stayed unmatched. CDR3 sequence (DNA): TGTGCCATCCAAGACAGGGGGAACACTGAAGCTTTCTTT. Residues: CAIQDRGNTEAFF.

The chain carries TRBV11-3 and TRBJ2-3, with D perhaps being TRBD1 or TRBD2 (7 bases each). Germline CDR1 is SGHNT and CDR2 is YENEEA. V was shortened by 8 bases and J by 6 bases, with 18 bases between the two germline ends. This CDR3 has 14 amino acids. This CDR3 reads CASLGRGQLDTQYF. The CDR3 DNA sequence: TGTGCCAGCCTGGGGAGGGGGCAACTGGATACGCAGTATTTT. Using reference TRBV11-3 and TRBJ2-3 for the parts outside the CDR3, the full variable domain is EAGVVQSPRYKIIEKKQPVAFWCNPISGHNTLYWYLQNLGQGPELLIRYENEEAVDDSQLPKDRFSAERLKGVDSTLKIQPAELGDSAVYLCASLGRGQLDTQYFGPGTRLTVL.

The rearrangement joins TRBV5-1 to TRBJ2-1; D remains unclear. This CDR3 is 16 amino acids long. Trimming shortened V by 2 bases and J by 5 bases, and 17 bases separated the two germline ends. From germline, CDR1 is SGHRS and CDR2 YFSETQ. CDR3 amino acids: CASSFNGANPDNEQFF. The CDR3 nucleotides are TGCGCCAGCAGCTTTAACGGTGCAAACCCCGACAATGAGCAGTTCTTC.

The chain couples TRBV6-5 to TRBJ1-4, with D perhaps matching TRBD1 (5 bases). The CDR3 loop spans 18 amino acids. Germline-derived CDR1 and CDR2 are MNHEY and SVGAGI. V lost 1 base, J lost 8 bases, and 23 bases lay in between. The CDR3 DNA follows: TGTGCCAGCAGTTACTTTATGGGACCCAAGGAGGGTGGAGAAAAACTGTTTTTT. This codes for CASSYFMGPKEGGEKLFF.

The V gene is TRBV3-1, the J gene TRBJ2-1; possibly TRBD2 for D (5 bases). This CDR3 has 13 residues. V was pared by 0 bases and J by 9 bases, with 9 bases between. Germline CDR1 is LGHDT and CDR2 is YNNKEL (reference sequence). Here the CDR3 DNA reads TGTGCCAGCAGCCAAGATGGAGGTACTGAGCAGTTCTTC. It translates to CASSQDGGTEQFF.

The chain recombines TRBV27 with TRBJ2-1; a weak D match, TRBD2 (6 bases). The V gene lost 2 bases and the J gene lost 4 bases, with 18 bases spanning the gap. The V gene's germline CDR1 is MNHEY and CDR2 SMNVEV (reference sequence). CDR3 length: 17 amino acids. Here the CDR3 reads CASSLDSSEELYNEQFF. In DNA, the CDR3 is TGTGCCAGCAGTTTAGATTCTAGCGAGGAACTATACAATGAGCAGTTCTTC.

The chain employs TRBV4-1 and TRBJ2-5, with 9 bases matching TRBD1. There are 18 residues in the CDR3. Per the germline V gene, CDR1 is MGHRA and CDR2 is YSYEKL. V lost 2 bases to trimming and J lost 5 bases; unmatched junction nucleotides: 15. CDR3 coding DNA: TGCGCCAGCAGCCAACGTCCCGGGACAGGGTTTGGGGGGGAGACCCAGTACTTC. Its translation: CASSQRPGTGFGGETQYF.

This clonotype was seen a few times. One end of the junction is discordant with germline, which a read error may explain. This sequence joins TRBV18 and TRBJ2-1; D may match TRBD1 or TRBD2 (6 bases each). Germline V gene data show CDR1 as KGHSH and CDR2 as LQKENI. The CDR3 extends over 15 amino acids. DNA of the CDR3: TGTGCCAGCCCACCACCGGATGGGGGGCTAAATGAGCAGTTCTTC. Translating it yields CASPPPDGGLNEQFF. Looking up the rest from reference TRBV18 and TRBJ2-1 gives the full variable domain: NAGVMQNPRHLVRRRGQEARLRCSPMKGHSHVYWYRQLPEEGLKFMVYLQKENIIDESGMPKERFSAEFPKEGPSILRIQQVVRGDSAAYFCASPPPDGGLNEQFFGPGTRLTVL.